These 32 T cell receptor beta chains were sequenced from one sample in a study of blood T cells in healthy people across ages. Through a sample-barcoded 5' primer and a J-beta primer mix, a second PCR was run for roughly 6 to 11 cycles. TCRdb redid the calling of the 5' RACE reads with MiXCR, one entry per CDR3 protein. The sample holds 1 million or so distinct CDR3 sequences, around 45% seen once. The sequencing input was blood. The receptors originated from a woman in her fifties or sixties in good health.

The chain has TRBV4-2 and TRBJ2-3, with 8 bases fitting TRBD2. The CDR3 loop spans 15 amino acids. Germline loops: CDR1 LGHNA, CDR2 YNFKEQ. The J segment lost 6 bases and the V segment lost 1 base, leaving 6 bases of the junction unmatched. The CDR3 region is CASSQVGGRLDTQYF. DNA of the CDR3: TGTGCCAGCAGCCAAGTCGGCGGGAGGCTGGATACGCAGTATTTT.

The J gene is TRBJ2-7, the V gene TRBV20-1, with 16 bases lining up with TRBD2. Germline CDR1 is DFQATT and CDR2 is SNEGSKA (reference sequence). The trim removed 1 base at V and 7 bases at J, leaving 13 bases unmatched. The CDR3 extends over 18 amino acids. The CDR3 is CSARVEGGTSGRAREQYF. DNA for the CDR3: TGCAGTGCTAGAGTAGAGGGTGGGACTAGCGGGAGGGCCAGAGAGCAGTACTTC.

The V gene is TRBV5-1, the J gene TRBJ2-4, with D perhaps given as TRBD1 or TRBD2 (5 bases each). From germline, CDR1 is SGHRS and CDR2 YFSETQ. CDR3 length: 20 residues. Trimming pared 4 bases from V and 13 bases from J, leaving 39 bases between. CDR3 sequence (DNA): TGCGCCAGCAGCCGGTATGGGGGTGGCCCCAGCGGTACTTCCTACAATGAGCAGTACTTC. Protein sequence: CASSRYGGGPSGTSYNEQYF.

A note on this clonotype: The junction shows a germline mismatch at one end, possibly a read error. This rearrangement joins TRBV12-3 or TRBV12-4 to TRBJ2-7, with TRBD2 matching over 7 bases. The CDR3 length is 13 residues. CDR3 coding DNA: TGTGCCTGCAGTTTGCGGGAGTATGGCGAGCAGTACTTC. It yields the protein CACSLREYGEQYF.

The rearrangement uses TRBV27 and TRBJ1-6, with 9 bases aligning to TRBD1. CDR1 and CDR2 (germline): MNHEY, SMNVEV (reference sequence). The CDR3 contains 19 residues. Trimming removed 4 bases from V and 3 bases from J; junction bases left unmatched: 13. The CDR3 protein is CASSYHNQDRGDYNSPLHF. CDR3 nucleotide sequence: TGTGCCAGCAGTTACCACAACCAGGACAGGGGTGACTATAATTCACCCCTCCACTTT.

This chain connects TRBV29-1 to TRBJ1-1, with TRBD1 as a possible D gene (5 bases). Germline loops: CDR1 SQVTM, CDR2 ANQGSEA. The CDR3 has 12 amino acids. V was cut by 7 bases and J by 1 base, with 10 bases left in between. This CDR3 is CSGVQGNTEAFF. CDR3 in DNA: TGCAGCGGGGTCCAGGGGAACACTGAAGCTTTCTTT.

The chain combines TRBV24-1 with TRBJ2-3; tentatively, D is TRBD2 (5 bases). Between the trimmed V and J ends, which lost 1 base and 1 base, there was a span of 14 bases. The germline gives CDR1 KGHDR, CDR2 SFDVKD. The CDR3 covers 17 residues. The CDR3 region has the DNA TGTGCCACCAGTGATTTTGCTAGCATCGACGGCACAGATACGCAGTATTTT. Amino acids: CATSDFASIDGTDTQYF.

The chain recombines TRBV9 with TRBJ1-1; D not certain. The CDR3 contains 13 residues. Trimming removed 3 bases at V and 1 base at J, with 7 bases between. CDR1 and CDR2 (germline): SGDLS, YYNGEE. The CDR3 is CASSAARNTEAFF. In DNA form, the CDR3 reads TGTGCCAGCAGCGCAGCCCGGAACACTGAAGCTTTCTTT.

This clonotype showed up just a few times. The chain links TRBV5-1 to TRBJ2-6; 7 bases map to TRBD1. The CDR3 consists of 17 residues. The germline CDR1 and CDR2 sequences are SGHRS and YFSETQ. The J segment lost 0 bases and the V segment lost 5 bases, leaving 8 bases of the junction unmatched. The CDR3 nucleotides are TGCGCCAGCAGGACCGGACAGGACCTCTCTGGGGCCAACGTCCTGACTTTC. It specifies CASRTGQDLSGANVLTF.

This clonotype was found a few times. V is TRBV4-1 and J is TRBJ2-3, with a weak D call TRBD2 (5 bases). The CDR3 sequence is 14 residues long. Germline V gene data show CDR1 as MGHRA and CDR2 as YSYEKL. Trimming left V 2 bases short and J 0 bases short, with 6 bases between. DNA of the CDR3: TGCGCCAGCAGCCAAAGCGGAAGCACAGATACGCAGTATTTT. Translation: CASSQSGSTDTQYF.

The chain has TRBV2 and TRBJ2-1, with 8 bases identical to TRBD2. CDR1 SNHLY and CDR2 FYNNEI come from the germline V gene. The V and J ends lost 7 bases and 7 bases, in that order; junction bases with no gene match: 12. This CDR3 contains 15 residues. The CDR3 DNA reads TGTGCCAGCATGAAAGCGGGAGCCCCGGGGAATGAGCAGTTCTTC. Protein sequence: CASMKAGAPGNEQFF.

The rearrangement joins TRBV5-1 to TRBJ2-3; maybe TRBD1 (5 bases). Deletions cut 0 bases from V and 1 base from J, with 12 bases between. Germline CDR1 and CDR2: SGHRS and YFSETQ. The CDR3 consists of 16 residues. CDR3 nucleotide sequence: TGCGCCAGCAGCTTGGAGCAGGGCACGGGCACAGATACGCAGTATTTT. Residues: CASSLEQGTGTDTQYF.

The chain recombines TRBV20-1 with TRBJ2-2, with TRBD2 as a possible D gene (6 bases). V was clipped by 0 bases and J by 9 bases, with 11 bases between them. There are 13 residues in the CDR3. The germline gives CDR1 DFQATT, CDR2 SNEGSKA (reference sequence). The CDR3 protein is CSARDPGSRELFF. The CDR3 DNA is TGCAGTGCTAGAGACCCCGGGAGCAGGGAGCTGTTTTTT.

The genes are TRBV15 and TRBJ1-4; no firm D call. The germline gives CDR1 LNHNV, CDR2 YYDKDF (reference sequence). The ends were cut back, 0 bases at V and 14 bases at J, with 16 bases in the middle. This CDR3 is 14 amino acids long. In DNA, the CDR3 is TGTGCCACCAGCAGAGACAGGAGTACCCAAGGGCTGTTTTTT. It yields the protein CATSRDRSTQGLFF.

The chain is built from TRBV24-1 and TRBJ2-4; D ambiguous. The J call is doubtful: the DNA matches TRBJ2-7 better. The CDR3 totals 12 residues. The germline CDR1 and CDR2 sequences are KGHDR and SFDVKD. CDR3 region: CATSDIGDEQYF. For the CDR3, the DNA is TGTGCCACCAGTGATATAGGAGACGAGCAGTACTTC.

The chain combines TRBV6-2 or TRBV6-3 with TRBJ2-4, with TRBD1 matching 8 bases. The better agreement between TRBJ2-5 and the DNA end casts doubt on the J call. The CDR3 covers 15 residues. The germline V gene encodes CDR1 MNHEY and CDR2 SVGEGT. The CDR3 loop reads CASSSPGGPRETQYF. In DNA, the CDR3 is TGTGCCAGCAGTTCCCCAGGGGGCCCTCGTGAGACCCAGTACTTC.

A few counts support this clonotype. The CDR3 here is CSASPAGMGNSPLHF. The CDR3 nucleotides read TGCAGTGCTAGTCCCGCGGGGATGGGTAATTCACCCCTCCACTTT. The rearrangement uses TRBV20-1 and TRBJ1-6; D gene uncertain. V lost 3 bases to trimming and J lost 6 bases, with 15 bases between them. The germline CDR1 and CDR2 sequences are DFQATT and SNEGSKA (reference sequence). The CDR3 extends over 15 amino acids.

The rearrangement joins TRBV27 to TRBJ2-6, with D possibly TRBD1 on 5 matching bases. The CDR3 loop spans 18 amino acids. Trimming shortened V by 2 bases and J by 1 base, and 15 bases separated the two germline ends. Germline loops: CDR1 MNHEY, CDR2 SMNVEV (reference sequence). CDR3 bases: TGTGCCAGCAGTTTAGCAGGGATCTACTCATCTGGGGCCAACGTCCTGACTTTC. This translates into CASSLAGIYSSGANVLTF.

Comments on this clonotype: The junction departs from the called germline gene at one end, perhaps through a read error. The CDR3 bases are TGCAACGTTCCTAAGGACAGGGGGGGTTTCGAGCAGTACTTC. It encodes CNVPKDRGGFEQYF. This sequence joins TRBV29-1 and TRBJ2-7, with 10 bases that match TRBD1. Germline assignment: CDR1 SQVTM and CDR2 ANQGSEA. This CDR3 comprises 14 residues.

This clonotype turned up a few times. The CDR3 reads CATGIGNRGQPQHF. CDR3 DNA sequence: TGTGCCACAGGAATCGGGAATAGGGGTCAGCCCCAGCATTTT. The J gene is TRBJ1-5, the V gene TRBV28; tentative D call: TRBD1 (5 bases). The germline CDR1 and CDR2 sequences are MDHEN and SYDVKM. Trimming pared 10 bases from V and 6 bases from J, leaving 19 bases between. The CDR3 is 14 amino acids.

This clonotype has only a few counts. This CDR3 reads CASSPAGRGLYEQYF. DNA for the CDR3: TGTGCCAGCAGTCCGGCGGGCAGGGGGCTCTACGAGCAGTACTTC. The rearrangement uses TRBV27 and TRBJ2-7, with 8 bases aligning to TRBD1. This CDR3 region has 15 residues. V shed 5 bases and J 3 bases; nucleotides not matched to a gene: 9. From germline, CDR1 is MNHEY and CDR2 SMNVEV (reference sequence).

In its sample, this clonotype was seen a few times. This chain uses TRBV9 with TRBJ2-3; no clear D. The germline CDR1 and CDR2 sequences are SGDLS and YYNGEE. The CDR3 loop spans 13 amino acids. Trimming removed 3 bases from V and 6 bases from J, with 11 bases in between. CDR3 DNA sequence: TGTGCCAGCAGCGCCCGCACGCAGGATACGCAGTATTTT. Amino acid sequence: CASSARTQDTQYF.

The chain combines TRBV10-1 with TRBJ2-3; D tentatively reads TRBD1 or TRBD2 (5 bases each). The CDR3 length is 15 residues. Trimming shortened V by 2 bases and J by 5 bases, and 14 bases separated the two germline ends. The germline CDR1 and CDR2 sequences are WNHNN and SYGVQD (reference sequence). The CDR3 here is CASSEQGEQGDTQYF. The CDR3 DNA reads as TGCGCCAGCAGTGAGCAAGGGGAGCAAGGAGATACGCAGTATTTT.

The rearrangement uses TRBV6-1 and TRBJ2-7, with D perhaps matching TRBD2 (7 bases). The DNA end lines up better with TRBJ2-5; the J call may be wrong. The CDR3 extends over 16 amino acids. Per the germline V gene, CDR1 is MNHNS and CDR2 is SASEGT. In DNA form, the CDR3 reads TGTGCCAGCAGTGAGTTGGGAGGGAGGGGGACAGAGACCCAGTACTTC. Its protein product is CASSELGGRGTETQYF.

In this sample, this clonotype turned up a few times. The V and J genes are TRBV6-2 or TRBV6-3 and TRBJ2-7; D perhaps matches TRBD1 (7 bases). This CDR3 is 15 amino acids long. Trimming shortened V by 4 bases and J by 3 bases, and 16 bases separated the two germline ends. CDR1 and CDR2 from the germline V gene are MNHEY and SVGEGT. This CDR3 reads CASSSPRGADYEQYF. The CDR3 DNA sequence: TGTGCCAGCAGTTCCCCCAGGGGGGCAGACTACGAGCAGTACTTC.

This clonotype appeared a few times. The chain joins TRBV6-1 to TRBJ2-7; TRBD2 aligns across 7 bases. V lost 8 bases to trimming and J lost 7 bases; unmatched junction nucleotides: 17. Germline CDR1 is MNHNS and CDR2 is SASEGT. The CDR3 is 15 amino acids. The CDR3 bases are TGTGCCAGCCTCCTGGGGTCCGGGACTAACAATGAGCAGTACTTC. Protein product: CASLLGSGTNNEQYF.

This rearrangement joins TRBV7-9 to TRBJ2-1; D tentatively fits TRBD1 or TRBD2 (5 bases each). The end of the DNA aligns better with TRBJ2-7, so the J call may be wrong. Germline lookup yields CDR1 SEHNR and CDR2 FQNEAQ (reference sequence). There are 12 residues in the CDR3. The CDR3 DNA reads TGTGCCAGCAGGGGGACCACTAATGAGCAGTACTTC. This encodes CASRGTTNEQYF.

The chain joins TRBV20-1 to TRBJ2-7; 13 nucleotides align to TRBD2. The V and J ends lost 3 bases and 7 bases, in that order; junction bases with no gene match: 24. Germline CDR1 and CDR2: DFQATT and SNEGSKA (reference sequence). The CDR3 runs to 20 residues. CDR3 in amino acids: CSARRAPGLAGLRGGNEQYF. The CDR3 DNA is TGCAGTGCTAGGCGCGCTCCGGGACTAGCGGGGCTTAGAGGGGGGAATGAGCAGTACTTC.

This clonotype was observed many times. A much bigger clone sits one base away, suggesting this may be a read error. The chain joins TRBV29-1 to TRBJ2-5; a weak D match, TRBD1 (5 bases). V was trimmed by 5 bases and J by 11 bases, leaving 15 bases between them. Per the germline V gene, CDR1 is SQVTM and CDR2 is ANQGSEA. The CDR3 extends over 11 amino acids. Here the CDR3 DNA reads TGCAGCGTTCGACAGACCAATGAGCAGTACTTC. Its translation is CSVRQTNEQYF.

This clonotype was detected a few times. The rearrangement links TRBV7-2 to TRBJ1-1; 12 nucleotides match TRBD1. CDR3 size: 16 residues. V shed 3 bases, J shed 5 bases, and the junction held 7 bases outside the gene matches. Germline V CDR1 and CDR2: SGHTA, FQGNSA. Here the CDR3 reads CASSFGTGGRSTEAFF. The CDR3 DNA reads as TGTGCCAGCAGCTTCGGGACAGGGGGCAGGAGTACTGAAGCTTTCTTT.

This chain joins TRBV7-6 and TRBJ2-7, with D possibly TRBD1 on 5 matching bases. The CDR3 runs 13 residues. CDR1 is SGHVS and CDR2 is FNYEAQ in the germline V gene. Trimming removed 6 bases at V and 5 bases at J, with 14 bases between. Written as DNA, the CDR3 is TGTGCCAGCAGTGGTTACAGGTACGACGAGCAGTACTTC. Translated, it gives CASSGYRYDEQYF.

The gene calls are TRBV12-3 or TRBV12-4 and TRBJ2-1; TRBD2 agrees at 14 bases. The ends lost 5 bases at V and 8 bases at J; junction bases unmatched: 5. This CDR3 is built from 15 residues. CDR3: CASSPGLAGAHEQFF. CDR3 sequence (DNA): TGTGCCAGCAGTCCGGGACTAGCGGGAGCACATGAGCAGTTCTTC.